The 6 T cell receptor beta chains presented below share a single source sample, sequenced in a study of T cells in Graves' hyperthyroidism and ophthalmopathy. RNA transcripts were the template for amplifying TCR beta CDR3 regions. The HTBI primer set served for first-round RT-PCR of the TCR CDR3. In TCRdb, the multiplex PCR reads were re-called with MiXCR into one record per CDR3 protein. This table has 560,000 or so distinct CDR3 sequences, just under 20% appearing once. Sequencing input: blood. The receptors come from a man in his forties with Graves' ophthalmopathy.

This clonotype was seen ten or more times. The gene calls are TRBV12-3 or TRBV12-4 and TRBJ1-1; tentatively, D is TRBD1 (5 bases). The CDR3 runs to 13 residues. With 5 bases removed from V and 3 bases from J, the gap between germline ends came to 10 bases. The CDR3 is CASSKDRHTEAFF. In nucleotides, the CDR3 is TGTGCCAGCAGTAAAGACAGACACACTGAAGCTTTCTTT.

This clonotype was picked up many times. This sequence joins TRBV11-2 and TRBJ2-7; D may be TRBD1 (6 bases). Germline CDR1 SGHAT, CDR2 FQNNGV. V was trimmed by 0 bases and J by 6 bases, leaving 12 bases between them. The CDR3 has 14 residues. This CDR3 reads CASSLEWQGSEQYF. The CDR3 DNA reads as TGTGCCAGCAGCTTAGAGTGGCAGGGGTCCGAGCAGTACTTC. The full variable domain, in which reference TRBV11-2 and TRBJ2-7 provide the parts outside the CDR3, is EAGVAQSPRYKIIEKRQSVAFWCNPISGHATLYWYQQILGQGPKLLIQFQNNGVVDDSQLPKDRFSAERLKGVDSTLKIQPAKLEDSAVYLCASSLEWQGSEQYFGPGTRLTVT.

This chain joins TRBV7-2 and TRBJ2-1; D ambiguous. The CDR3 has 13 residues. V was clipped by 1 base and J by 8 bases, with 9 bases between them. The germline gives CDR1 SGHTA, CDR2 FQGNSA. The CDR3 region has the DNA TGTGCCAGCAGCTTAGACCCTGGGTATGAGCAGTTCTTC. Its protein product is CASSLDPGYEQFF.

This clonotype was seen many times. The rearrangement links TRBV30 to TRBJ2-3; D perhaps matches TRBD2 (5 bases). CDR1 and CDR2 (germline): GTSNPN, SVGIG (reference sequence). This CDR3 contains 14 residues. Between the trimmed V and J ends, which lost 4 bases and 0 bases, there was a span of 11 bases. The CDR3 is CAWTRGSSTDTQYF. In DNA form, the CDR3 reads TGTGCCTGGACCCGGGGTTCGAGCACAGATACGCAGTATTTT.

This clonotype was seen repeatedly, ten times or more. CDR3 sequence reads: CAISGQLPDTQYF. For the CDR3, the DNA is TGTGCCATCAGTGGTCAGCTTCCAGATACGCAGTATTTT. The V gene is TRBV10-3, the J gene TRBJ2-3; D is undetermined. The CDR3 spans 13 residues. V was cut by 4 bases and J by 4 bases, with 9 bases left in between. The germline V gene has CDR1 ENHRY and CDR2 SYGVKD.

Only one count was recorded for this clonotype. J is TRBJ2-2 and V is TRBV13, with 10 bases that match TRBD2. The CDR3 totals 18 residues. From germline, CDR1 is PRHDT and CDR2 FYEKMQ (reference sequence). The ends lost 4 bases at V and 3 bases at J; junction bases unmatched: 11. DNA of the CDR3: TGTGCCAGCAGCTCCCTCCAGGGGGGACTAGCGTACACCGGGGAGCTGTTTTTT. Its protein product is CASSSLQGGLAYTGELFF.